Below are 15 T cell receptor beta chains sequenced from a single sample in a study of shared clonotypes between healthy human individuals (dated by TCRdb to 2020 to 2021). Preparation of the library involved the immunoSEQ multiplex PCR assay. TCRdb obtained this table from immuneACCESS and retained in-frame rearrangements with V and J assigned. These tables miss some clones; where compared with another copy, unresolved V genes account for less than half of the shortfall, and the remainder is unexplained. This sample holds approximately 1.4 million clones; 95% to 99% were observed only once. 0.45% of the sample is taken by the ten largest. Sequences were obtained from naive CD4+ T cells sorted from blood. The label giving this sample's cell subset or site can be read as: CD45RA+ positively selected. Receptors were obtained from a man between 25 and 39 years old in good health.

This chain connects TRBV6-1 to TRBJ1-5; D unresolved. The CDR3 has 15 amino acids. CDR1 and CDR2 from the germline V gene are MNHNS and SASEGT. Trimming removed 4 bases at V and 8 bases at J, with 18 bases between. Here the CDR3 reads CASSGGPISGEPQHF. CDR3 nucleotide sequence: TGTGCCAGCAGTGGAGGGCCAATCTCTGGGGAGCCCCAGCATTTT.

The chain uses TRBV4-3 and TRBJ2-2, with 7 bases that match TRBD1. The CDR3 sequence is 18 residues long. The junction had 14 bases not matched to a gene; V was cut back by 0 bases and J by 7 bases. Germline V gene sequence: CDR1 LGHNA, CDR2 YSLEER. The CDR3 coding sequence is TGCGCCAGCAGCCAAGACCCTATGGACAGGAGATTAGGCGGGGAGCTGTTTTTT. This translates into CASSQDPMDRRLGGELFF.

The rearrangement uses TRBV28 and TRBJ2-2; D not resolved. Between the trimmed V and J ends, which lost 6 bases and 4 bases, there was a span of 15 bases. CDR1 is MDHEN and CDR2 is SYDVKM in the germline V gene. The CDR3 covers 15 residues. The DNA for the CDR3 is TGTGCCAGCAGGGTGACGATTCCGGGCACCGGGGAGCTGTTTTTT. It yields the protein CASRVTIPGTGELFF.

The chain links TRBV6-1 to TRBJ2-5; no firm D call. The germline CDR1 and CDR2 sequences are MNHNS and SASEGT. V was trimmed by 0 bases and J by 2 bases, leaving 10 bases between them. The CDR3 runs to 15 residues. The CDR3 DNA reads TGTGCCAGCAGTGAAGCGGTCAGGAGACAAGAGACCCAGTACTTC. As protein: CASSEAVRRQETQYF.

This clone was counted once. V is TRBV5-1 and J is TRBJ2-7; D remains ambiguous. The CDR3 is 15 amino acids. Germline V CDR1 and CDR2: SGHRS, YFSETQ. With 0 bases removed from V and 6 bases from J, the gap between germline ends came to 16 bases. The CDR3 DNA reads TGCGCCAGCAGCTTGGCCGAGTTTGTATCCGCCGAGCAGTACTTC. This encodes CASSLAEFVSAEQYF.

The chain combines TRBV6-5 with TRBJ2-3; either TRBD1 or TRBD2 may supply D (5 bases each). The length of the CDR3 is 14 residues. Germline assignment: CDR1 MNHEY and CDR2 SVGAGI. V lost 6 bases and J lost 10, with 20 bases in between. The CDR3 is CASRRDGMVYAQYF. CDR3 DNA sequence: TGTGCCAGCAGAAGGGACGGAATGGTATACGCGCAGTATTTT.

The J gene is TRBJ2-1, the V gene TRBV15, with 9 nucleotides matching TRBD2. Unmatched junction bases numbered 7, after V lost 0 bases and J lost 7 bases. This CDR3 is built from 16 residues. Germline V gene lookup returns CDR1 LNHNV and CDR2 YYDKDF (reference sequence). The CDR3 loop is CATSRDPGREGNEQFF. The DNA for the CDR3 is TGTGCCACCAGCAGAGATCCTGGGCGGGAGGGGAATGAGCAGTTCTTC.

CDR3 DNA sequence: TGCGCCAGCAGCTTGCACGGGATTTGGGACGACGGTGAAGCTTTCTTT. Its translation: CASSLHGIWDDGEAFF. This chain connects TRBV5-1 to TRBJ1-1, with D maybe TRBD1 (5 bases). The V and J ends lost 1 base and 7 bases respectively, with 20 bases between them. CDR3 length: 16 residues. Germline assignment: CDR1 SGHRS and CDR2 YFSETQ.

The J gene is TRBJ2-1, the V gene TRBV7-2; D might be TRBD2 (5 bases). The germline V gene encodes CDR1 SGHTA and CDR2 FQGNSA. This CDR3 spans 14 amino acids. V was clipped by 7 bases and J by 10 bases, with 20 bases between them. The CDR3 region has the DNA TGTGCCAGCACCCCGGGGAGCGTTCTAGACGAGCAGTTCTTC. The encoded protein is CASTPGSVLDEQFF. The whole variable domain, remainder taken from reference TRBV7-2 and TRBJ2-1, is GAGVSQSPSNKVTEKGKDVELRCDPISGHTALYWYRQSLGQGLEFLIYFQGNSAPDKSGLPSDRFSAERTGGSVSTLTIQRTQQEDSAVYLCASTPGSVLDEQFFGPGTRLTVL.

V gene TRBV27 combines with J gene TRBJ2-7, with 7 bases matching TRBD1. The CDR3 runs 15 residues. Germline CDR1 is MNHEY and CDR2 is SMNVEV (reference sequence). Trimming cost V 6 bases and J 0 bases; bases outside gene matches: 8. The CDR3 DNA follows: TGTGCCAGCAGACTGACAGGGAAAGGCTCCTACGAGCAGTACTTC. As protein: CASRLTGKGSYEQYF.

The rearrangement uses TRBV7-8 and TRBJ1-2; TRBD1 might be the D (6 bases). The germline CDR1 and CDR2 sequences are SGHVS and FQNEAQ. Between the trimmed V and J ends, which lost 5 bases and 3 bases, there was a span of 13 bases. CDR3 length: 14 amino acids. CDR3 in amino acids: CASSLGSGDYGYTF. The CDR3 DNA sequence: TGTGCCAGCAGCCTGGGGTCAGGGGACTATGGCTACACCTTC.

The chain has TRBV4-1 and TRBJ2-1; 11 nucleotides agree with TRBD1. V shed 3 bases, J shed 4 bases, and the junction held 8 bases outside the gene matches. The CDR3 is made up of 17 amino acids. Looked up from germline, CDR1 is MGHRA and CDR2 is YSYEKL. CDR3 loop: CASSQDRGPRGYNEQFF. In nucleotides, the CDR3 is TGCGCCAGCAGCCAGGACAGGGGGCCAAGGGGGTACAATGAGCAGTTCTTC.

In DNA form, the CDR3 reads TGTGCCAGCAGTCCGACTCCGAGATTCAACTATGGCTACACCTTC. Amino acid sequence: CASSPTPRFNYGYTF. This chain links TRBV6-5 with TRBJ1-2, with D unresolved. The germline CDR1 and CDR2 sequences are MNHEY and SVGAGI. Trimming left V 5 bases short and J 2 bases short, with 15 bases between. The CDR3 consists of 15 residues.

The chain's CDR3 is CASSLGVGGYTF. Written as DNA, the CDR3 is TGTGCCAGCAGCCTAGGGGTCGGGGGCTACACCTTC. The V call is TRBV2, the J call TRBJ1-2; weak D call: TRBD1 (5 bases). Germline assignment: CDR1 SNHLY and CDR2 FYNNEI. The CDR3 runs to 12 residues. V lost 6 bases to trimming and J lost 8 bases, with 13 bases between them.

The chain carries TRBV5-1 and TRBJ2-3; D is possibly TRBD1 (6 bases). Per the germline V gene, CDR1 is SGHRS and CDR2 is YFSETQ. The V gene lost 1 base and the J gene lost 2 bases, with 14 bases spanning the gap. The length of the CDR3 is 16 residues. The CDR3 is CASSLSGLGATDTQYF. CDR3 bases: TGCGCCAGCAGCTTGTCCGGATTGGGGGCCACAGATACGCAGTATTTT.